This TCR beta chain came from a study of blood T cell repertoires in COVID-19. Across the study: Collection of acute and convalescent COVID-19 samples took place in the United States, Italy and Spain.

This CDR3 is built from 14 residues. Germline CDR1 is SGHNT and CDR2 is YYREEE (reference sequence). Trimming removed 5 bases from V and 1 base from J, with 12 bases in between. Study processing details: It was from reference gene primer amplification that nucleated cell counts were estimated. Method: immunoSEQ multiplex PCR; TCRdb's copy keeps in-frame clones and lacks some. The D gene and trimming were derived from the DNA, and the V and J assignments and clone size from that table. Here the sample spans about 150,000 clones, 89% being singletons. The chain has TRBV5-4 and TRBJ1-1; D is ambiguous. This receptor was taken from a human donor in a cohort sampled during active COVID-19. Sequenced: peripheral blood. The CDR3 loop reads CASSHRAGNTEAFF. The CDR3 bases are TGTGCCAGCAGTCATCGGGCGGGGAACACTGAAGCTTTCTTT.